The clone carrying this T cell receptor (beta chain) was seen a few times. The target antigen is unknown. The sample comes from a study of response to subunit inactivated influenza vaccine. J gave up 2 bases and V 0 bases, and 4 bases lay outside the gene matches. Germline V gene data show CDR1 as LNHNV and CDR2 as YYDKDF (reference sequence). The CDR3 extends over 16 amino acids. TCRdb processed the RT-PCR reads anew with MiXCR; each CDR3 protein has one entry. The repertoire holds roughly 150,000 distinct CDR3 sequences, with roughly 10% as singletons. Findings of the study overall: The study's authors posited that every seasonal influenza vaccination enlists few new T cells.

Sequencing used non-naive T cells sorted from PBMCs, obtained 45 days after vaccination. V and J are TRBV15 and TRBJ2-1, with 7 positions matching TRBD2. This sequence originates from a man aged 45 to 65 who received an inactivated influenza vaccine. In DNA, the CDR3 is TGTGCCACCAGCAGAGATCCGGGGGGTCCCTACAATGAGCAGTTCTTC. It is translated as CATSRDPGGPYNEQFF.